Listed below are T cell receptor beta chains from one sample, sequenced in a study of CD8 T cells in ankylosing spondylitis. One entry per CDR3 protein results from TCRdb running MiXCR on the 5' RACE reads. The sample contains under 250,000 distinct CDR3 sequences, about 11% of which appear only once. Sequencing was done on a sample of blood, either unsorted or a sorted T cell fraction (not recorded which). These receptors were obtained from a male donor with ankylosing spondylitis or in good health (not recorded which). Each CDR3 is given with its conserved first and last residue. Fields, in order: clone size, J gene, V gene, D gene, CDR3 protein, CDR3 DNA. D genes are given only for firm matches. Only some rows state a clone size, as once, few, many or a class for expanded clones.

>many|TRBJ2-6|TRBV29-1|NA
CSVELWKSGANVLTF
TGCAGCGTTGAATTGTGGAAATCTGGGGCCAACGTCCTGACTTTC
>NA|TRBJ2-3|TRBV6-1|TRBD2
CAPSGKSTDTQYF
TGTGCCCCCAGCGGGAAGAGCACAGATACGCAGTATTTT
>many|TRBJ2-3|TRBV12-3/TRBV12-4|TRBD2
CASSTEGLGGDTQYF
TGTGCCAGCAGTACGGAAGGACTAGGTGGAGATACGCAGTATTTT
>NA|TRBJ2-5|TRBV12-3/TRBV12-4|TRBD1
CASRGDSETQYF
TGTGCCAGCAGGGGGGACAGTGAGACCCAGTACTTC
>few|TRBJ2-7|TRBV7-6|NA
CASGPGLYEQYF
TGTGCCAGCGGCCCAGGGCTCTACGAGCAGTACTTC
>many|TRBJ2-2|TRBV27|NA
CASSFPRGRITGELFF
TGTGCCAGCAGTTTCCCCCGGGGACGGATCACCGGGGAGCTGTTTTTT
>NA|TRBJ2-2|TRBV12-3/TRBV12-4|TRBD2
CASRPGLGSPGELFF
TGTGCCAGCAGGCCGGGACTAGGATCTCCCGGGGAGCTGTTTTTT
>NA|TRBJ1-5|TRBV27|TRBD1
CASSSRDSSYQPQHF
TGTGCCAGCAGCTCCCGGGACAGTTCATATCAGCCCCAGCATTTT
>few|TRBJ2-2|TRBV11-3|TRBD1
CASSLTGVGTGELFF
TGTGCCAGCAGCTTGACAGGGGTTGGCACCGGGGAGCTGTTTTTT
>many|TRBJ1-1|TRBV10-3|NA
CAITGTGRTEAFF
TGTGCCATCACCGGGACTGGAAGGACTGAAGCTTTCTTT
>few|TRBJ2-7|TRBV5-1|NA
CASSLGWVSDTRTYEQYF
TGCGCCAGCAGCTTGGGTTGGGTCTCGGACACCCGAACCTACGAGCAGTACTTC
>few|TRBJ2-3|TRBV6-1|NA
CAIPRGAMADTQYF
TGTGCCATCCCAAGGGGGGCCATGGCAGATACGCAGTATTTT
>many|TRBJ2-3|TRBV29-1|NA
CSAGQDTQYF
TGCAGCGCAGGTCAGGATACGCAGTATTTT
>many|TRBJ2-3|TRBV5-1|TRBD2
CASSLGIAGVSGTDTQYF
TGCGCCAGCAGCTTGGGTATAGCGGGAGTCTCTGGCACAGATACGCAGTATTTT
>many|TRBJ2-1|TRBV24-1|TRBD2
CATSVSAGSYNEQFF
TGTGCCACCAGTGTCTCAGCGGGATCCTACAATGAGCAGTTCTTC
>few|TRBJ1-1|TRBV27|TRBD1
CATRTGGDLEAFF
TGTGCCACCCGGACAGGGGGCGACTTGGAAGCTTTCTTT
>many|TRBJ2-7|TRBV9|NA
CASSAGPAFGYEQYF
TGTGCCAGCAGCGCCGGACCGGCGTTTGGATACGAGCAGTACTTC
>NA|TRBJ2-1|TRBV20-1|TRBD2
CSATAALTSGRHNEQFF
TGCAGTGCTACCGCCGCCCTGACTAGCGGGAGGCACAATGAGCAGTTCTTC
>many|TRBJ2-6|TRBV20-1|TRBD1
CSASASGTGSSSGANVLTF
TGCAGTGCTAGTGCCTCTGGGACAGGCTCCAGCTCTGGGGCCAACGTCCTGACTTTC
>many|TRBJ1-1|TRBV5-1|NA
CASSPLGGARNTEAFF
TGCGCCAGCAGCCCTCTTGGAGGGGCGCGGAACACTGAAGCTTTCTTT
>many|TRBJ2-3|TRBV6-6|NA
CASSYRTTDTQYF
TGTGCCAGCAGTTATCGCACGACAGATACGCAGTATTTT
>many|TRBJ2-7|TRBV6-1|NA
CATHRDGPEGEQYF
TGTGCCACCCACCGGGACGGCCCTGAGGGCGAGCAGTACTTC
>many|TRBJ2-5|TRBV5-1|NA
CASIVGETQYF
TGCGCCAGCATAGTAGGGGAGACCCAGTACTTC
>many|TRBJ2-1|TRBV5-1|TRBD1
CASSWTGLGEQFF
TGCGCCAGCAGCTGGACAGGGTTGGGTGAGCAGTTCTTC
>few|TRBJ2-5|TRBV19|TRBD1
CASSQFGSLGQYQETQYF
TGTGCCAGTAGTCAATTTGGCAGCCTGGGACAGTACCAAGAGACCCAGTACTTC
>many|TRBJ1-2|TRBV29-1|NA
CSVGSVSHYGYTF
TGCAGCGTTGGTTCGGTCAGTCACTATGGCTACACCTTC
>few|TRBJ2-6|TRBV15|NA
CATREGTDRTGANVLTF
TGTGCCACCAGGGAGGGAACCGACAGAACTGGGGCCAACGTCCTGACTTTC
>many|TRBJ1-1|TRBV5-1|NA
CASSFDGRNTEAFF
TGCGCCAGCAGCTTTGACGGGAGAAACACTGAAGCTTTCTTT
>many|TRBJ2-1|TRBV28|NA
CASSPGLETYNEQFF
TGTGCCAGCAGTCCCGGACTGGAGACCTACAATGAGCAGTTCTTC
>many|TRBJ2-3|TRBV12-3/TRBV12-4|NA
CASSLSGDTQYF
TGCGCCAGCAGCTTGAGCGGAGATACGCAGTATTTT
>many|TRBJ2-3|TRBV12-3/TRBV12-4|NA
CASSLALGITDTQYF
TGTGCCAGCAGTCTCGCCCTTGGGATCACAGATACGCAGTATTTT
>many|TRBJ1-6|TRBV6-5|NA
CASSYSFIQGNSPLHF
TGTGCCAGCAGTTACTCGTTCATACAGGGAAATTCACCCCTCCACTTT
>NA|TRBJ2-1|TRBV11-2|TRBD2
CASSIPGTSGGSFF
TGTGCCAGCAGCATACCCGGGACTAGCGGGGGGTCGTTCTTC
>many|TRBJ2-1|TRBV20-1|TRBD2
CRPRRPSGSSNEQFF
TGCAGGCCTCGCCGCCCCAGCGGGAGCAGTAATGAGCAGTTCTTC
>NA|TRBJ2-7|TRBV5-1|NA
CASSPAGDPYEQYF
TGCGCCAGCAGCCCAGCAGGGGATCCCTACGAGCAGTACTTC
>NA|TRBJ1-1|TRBV28|NA
CASSVNTAAFF
TGTGCCAGCAGTGTCAACACTGCAGCTTTCTTT
>many|TRBJ1-5|TRBV5-1|NA
CASSLQTGENQPQHF
TGCGCCAGCAGCTTACAGACAGGAGAGAATCAGCCCCAGCATTTT
>many|TRBJ2-1|TRBV6-5|NA
CASSSSLFIKPAYNEQFF
TGTGCCAGCAGTTCTAGCCTTTTCATCAAACCGGCCTACAATGAGCAGTTCTTC
>many|TRBJ2-3|TRBV12-3/TRBV12-4|NA
CASSLGDATDTQYF
TGTGCCAGCAGTTTAGGAGACGCCACAGATACGCAGTATTTT
>few|TRBJ1-1|TRBV5-1|TRBD1
CASSSGQVLNTEAFF
TGCGCCAGCAGCTCCGGACAGGTCCTGAACACTGAAGCTTTCTTT
>many|TRBJ1-3|TRBV21-1|NA
CASSKEEGYSGNTIYF
TGTGCCAGCAGCAAAGAAGAGGGGTACTCTGGAAACACCATATATTTT
>many|TRBJ2-2|TRBV10-3|NA
CAISESSGELFF
TGTGCCATCAGTGAGTCCTCCGGGGAGCTGTTTTTT
>many|TRBJ2-1|TRBV5-4|NA
CASSPAATTYNEQFF
TGTGCCAGCAGTCCTGCGGCTACAACCTACAATGAGCAGTTCTTC
>few|TRBJ1-1|TRBV3-1|NA
CASSSHSWGPNTEAFF
TGTGCCAGCAGCTCGCACAGCTGGGGGCCGAACACTGAAGCTTTCTTT
>NA|TRBJ1-2|TRBV5-6|NA
CASSLGSRGPYDYTF
TGTGCCAGCAGCTTGGGATCCAGGGGCCCCTATGACTACACCTTC
>many|TRBJ1-5|TRBV12-3/TRBV12-4|NA
CASSLAPMAPQHF
TGTGCCAGCAGTTTAGCCCCTATGGCGCCCCAGCATTTT
>few|TRBJ2-7|TRBV5-1|NA
CASSPLARTFDEQYF
TGCGCCAGCAGCCCCCTGGCTAGAACGTTCGACGAGCAGTACTTC
>many|TRBJ1-1|TRBV5-1|NA
CASSLRAGEGTEAFF
TGCGCCAGCAGTCTAAGGGCGGGGGAAGGAACTGAAGCTTTCTTT